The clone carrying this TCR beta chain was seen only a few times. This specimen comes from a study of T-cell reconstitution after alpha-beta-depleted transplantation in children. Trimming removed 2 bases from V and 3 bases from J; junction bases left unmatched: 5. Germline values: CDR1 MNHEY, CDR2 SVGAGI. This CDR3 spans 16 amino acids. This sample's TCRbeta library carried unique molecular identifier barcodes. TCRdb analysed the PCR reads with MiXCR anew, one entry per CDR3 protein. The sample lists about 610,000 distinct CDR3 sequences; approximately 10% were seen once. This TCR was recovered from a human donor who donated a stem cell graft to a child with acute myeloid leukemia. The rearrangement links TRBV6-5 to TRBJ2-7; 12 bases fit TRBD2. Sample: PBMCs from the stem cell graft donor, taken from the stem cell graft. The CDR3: CASSYRGLAGNYEQYF. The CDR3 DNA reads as TGTGCCAGCAGTTACCGTGGACTAGCGGGAAACTACGAGCAGTACTTC.